The next 30 T cell receptor beta chains were all read from a single sample in a study of T cells in narcolepsy. Using immunoSEQ multiplex PCR, the repertoire was profiled, and TCRdb retains in-frame clones only, with some absent. The sample lists about 25,000 clones, just under 85% occurring once. The specimen sequenced was CD45RA- memory CD4+ T cells from PBMCs. The receptors come from a human donor with narcolepsy.

The chain joins TRBV5-8 to TRBJ2-7, with 7 bases matching TRBD1. There are 14 residues in the CDR3. The V and J ends lost 2 bases and 6 bases, in that order; junction bases with no gene match: 8. Germline assignment: CDR1 SGHTS and CDR2 YDEGEE. In nucleotides, the CDR3 is TGTGCCAGCAGCTTTTGGACAGGACCACTCGAGCAGTACTTC. This codes for CASSFWTGPLEQYF.

The chain has TRBV13 and TRBJ2-5; possibly TRBD2 for D (5 bases). V was shortened by 6 bases and J by 11 bases, with 16 bases between the two germline ends. The CDR3 consists of 12 residues. CDR1 PRHDT and CDR2 FYEKMQ come from the germline V gene (reference sequence). CDR3 loop: CASSLSRREQYF. The DNA of the CDR3 is TGTGCCAGCAGTTTGAGCCGTAGGGAGCAGTACTTC.

This chain connects TRBV7-6 to TRBJ2-2; D is unclear. This CDR3 has 15 amino acids. The germline V gene encodes CDR1 SGHVS and CDR2 FNYEAQ. V shed 1 base and J shed 3 bases, with 9 bases lying between them. The CDR3 DNA reads as TGTGCCAGCAGCTTAGTCGGAAGTTACACCGGGGAGCTGTTTTTT. Its protein is CASSLVGSYTGELFF. Complete variable domain (other parts from reference TRBV7-6 and TRBJ2-2): GAGVSQSPRYKVTKRGQDVALRCDPISGHVSLYWYRQALGQGPEFLTYFNYEAQQDKSGLPNDRFSAERPEGSISTLTIQRTEQRDSAMYRCASSLVGSYTGELFFGEGSRLTVL.

V gene TRBV5-6 combines with J gene TRBJ2-5; 8 bases map to TRBD1. V was clipped by 0 bases and J by 5 bases; unmatched bases: 6. The germline CDR1 and CDR2 sequences are SGHDT and YYEEEE. The CDR3 is 15 amino acids. The CDR3: CASSLGGRGPETQYF. The CDR3 nucleotides read TGTGCCAGCAGCTTGGGAGGCAGGGGGCCGGAGACCCAGTACTTC. The whole variable domain, filled in from reference TRBV5-6 and TRBJ2-5, reads DAGVTQSPTHLIKTRGQQVTLRCSPKSGHDTVSWYQQALGQGPQFIFQYYEEEERQRGNFPDRFSGHQFPNYSSELNVNALLLGDSALYLCASSLGGRGPETQYFGPGTRLLVL.

The chain links TRBV28 to TRBJ2-1, with TRBD1 matching over 8 bases. This CDR3 contains 15 residues. CDR1 and CDR2 from the germline V gene are MDHEN and SYDVKM. Losses at the gene ends were 3 bases for V and 7 bases for J; bases not matched to a gene: 8. The DNA of the CDR3 is TGTGCCAGCAGTTTGTCAGGGGGCCTCGGTAATGAGCAGTTCTTC. Translated, it gives CASSLSGGLGNEQFF.

The genes are TRBV5-3 and TRBJ2-3; D gene ambiguous. Being an ORF, TRBV5-3 has a function that is uncertain. The ends were cut back, 4 bases at V and 4 bases at J, with 16 bases in the middle. This CDR3 is 15 amino acids long. CDR3 residues: CARSPLWTDSDTQYF. The CDR3 DNA reads TGTGCCAGAAGCCCACTATGGACGGATTCAGATACGCAGTATTTT.

The V and J genes are TRBV5-4 and TRBJ1-1; a weak D match, TRBD1 (6 bases). The germline gives CDR1 SGHNT, CDR2 YYREEE (reference sequence). CDR3 size: 13 residues. V was pared by 4 bases and J by 11 bases, with 18 bases between. The CDR3 bases are TGTGCCAGCAGCGACGGGGGCGCAATGAATGCTTTCTTT. Encoded protein: CASSDGGAMNAFF.

CDR3 sequence (DNA): TGTGCCAGTAGTATAGATCTCCTTGGGGTCGCAGGGATCGGCAATGAGCAGTTCTTC. Translation gives CASSIDLLGVAGIGNEQFF. The V gene is TRBV19, the J gene TRBJ2-1, with D perhaps TRBD1 (5 bases). The germline gives CDR1 LNHDA, CDR2 SQIVND (reference sequence). The CDR3 extends over 19 amino acids. V shed 0 bases and J shed 6 bases, with 24 bases lying between them.

V is TRBV5-4 and J is TRBJ2-5; the D gene is possibly TRBD2 (6 bases). Germline-derived CDR1 and CDR2 are SGHNT and YYREEE (reference sequence). V lost 0 bases and J lost 3, with 6 bases in between. The CDR3 consists of 13 residues. The CDR3, as DNA: TGTGCCAGCAGCTTGGGGAGGGAAGAGACCCAGTACTTC. It specifies CASSLGREETQYF.

This clone was counted between two and nine times. J is TRBJ1-1 and V is TRBV11-3; D is unresolved. Germline values: CDR1 SGHNT, CDR2 YENEEA. The ends were cut back, 5 bases at V and 1 base at J, with 14 bases in the middle. The CDR3 loop spans 15 amino acids. The CDR3 sequence is CASSLELGRNTEAFF. DNA for the CDR3: TGTGCCAGCAGCCTCGAATTGGGGAGGAACACTGAAGCTTTCTTT.

This chain connects TRBV5-4 to TRBJ2-1; no reliable D call. Trimming took off 0 bases at V and 4 bases at J, with 5 bases between the two ends. The CDR3 runs 13 residues. Germline V lookup: CDR1 SGHNT, CDR2 YYREEE (reference sequence). CDR3 in amino acids: CASSLVAYNEQFF. CDR3 coding DNA: TGTGCCAGCAGCTTGGTGGCTTACAATGAGCAGTTCTTC.

The rearrangement links TRBV7-8 to TRBJ1-5; D possibly corresponds to TRBD1 (5 bases). Trimming stripped 5 bases from V and 3 bases from J, with 11 bases between. The CDR3 has 14 residues. The V gene's germline CDR1 is SGHVS and CDR2 FQNEAQ. The CDR3 is CASSRRGVNQPQHF. CDR3 coding DNA: TGTGCCAGCAGCCGTCGAGGGGTCAATCAGCCCCAGCATTTT.

This clone turned up a few times. This chain joins TRBV28 and TRBJ2-7, with D unclear. Trimming removed 3 bases from V and 2 bases from J, with 8 bases in between. CDR1 is MDHEN, CDR2 SYDVKM, per germline. CDR3 length: 13 amino acids. CDR3 loop: CASSFMQTYEQYF. The CDR3 bases are TGTGCCAGCAGTTTTATGCAGACCTACGAGCAGTACTTC.

V usage is TRBV4-2 and J usage is TRBJ2-7; possibly TRBD1 or TRBD2 for D (5 bases each). CDR1 LGHNA and CDR2 YNFKEQ come from the germline V gene. The CDR3 extends over 13 amino acids. Deletions cut 2 bases from V and 4 bases from J, with 9 bases between. CDR3 sequence (DNA): TGTGCCAGCAGCCAAATATGGGGGTACGAGCAGTACTTC. Amino acid sequence: CASSQIWGYEQYF.

This chain connects TRBV28 to TRBJ1-5, with D unclear. V gave up 8 bases and J gave up 1 base, with 15 bases separating them. CDR3 length: 15 residues. Germline CDR1 MDHEN, CDR2 SYDVKM. The CDR3 DNA is TGTGCCAGCCAGACCCATCCTACGAGCAATCAGCCCCAGCATTTT. Protein product: CASQTHPTSNQPQHF.

This chain joins TRBV7-2 and TRBJ2-5, with D tentatively TRBD2 (6 bases). Per the germline V gene, CDR1 is SGHTA and CDR2 is FQGNSA. The V and J ends lost 7 bases and 1 base respectively, with 13 bases between them. CDR3 length equals 14 residues. CDR3 sequence reads: CASNTPTSQETQYF. The CDR3 DNA is TGTGCCAGCAACACACCGACTAGCCAAGAGACCCAGTACTTC.

The chain carries TRBV5-4 and TRBJ2-3, with 12 bases identical to TRBD2. This CDR3 has 14 residues. The ends lost 3 bases at V and 4 bases at J; junction bases unmatched: 0. Germline loops: CDR1 SGHNT, CDR2 YYREEE (reference sequence). The DNA of the CDR3 is TGTGCCAGCAGCTCTAGCGGGAGGGCAGATACGCAGTATTTT. Translated, it gives CASSSSGRADTQYF.

The chain links TRBV10-3 to TRBJ1-5; D not resolved. CDR1 is ENHRY, CDR2 SYGVKD, per germline. Trimming took off 3 bases at V and 0 bases at J, with 0 bases between the two ends. There are 12 residues in the CDR3. CDR3 bases: TGTGCCATCAGTGATAGCAATCAGCCCCAGCATTTT. Encoded protein: CAISDSNQPQHF.

The CDR3 spells CAISSGPRRNYEQYF. The CDR3 DNA sequence: TGTGCCATCAGCTCCGGGCCCCGGCGAAACTACGAGCAGTACTTC. This chain links TRBV10-3 with TRBJ2-7; D is unresolved. The CDR3 is made up of 15 amino acids. Deletions cut 6 bases from V and 3 bases from J, with 18 bases between. Germline-derived CDR1 and CDR2 are ENHRY and SYGVKD.

The chain couples TRBV7-9 to TRBJ2-3, with D uncertain. CDR1 is SEHNR and CDR2 is FQNEAQ in the germline V gene (reference sequence). The CDR3 runs to 12 residues. The V end lost 1 base, the J end lost 5 bases, and 4 bases lay between the germline ends. CDR3 residues: CASSLVGDTQYF. DNA of the CDR3: TGTGCCAGCAGCTTAGTGGGAGATACGCAGTATTTT.

The chain uses TRBV7-8 and TRBJ1-1; 8 bases match TRBD1. Germline trimming cut 2 bases from V and 4 bases from J; bases unmatched to any gene: 3. This CDR3 contains 14 residues. Germline CDR1 SGHVS, CDR2 FQNEAQ. CDR3 nucleotides: TGTGCCAGCAGCTTAAAACAGGGGGGCACTGAAGCTTTCTTT. The encoded protein is CASSLKQGGTEAFF. Looking up the rest from reference TRBV7-8 and TRBJ1-1 gives the full variable domain: GAGVSQSPRYKVAKRGQDVALRCDPISGHVSLFWYQQALGQGPEFLTYFQNEAQLDKSGLPSDRFFAERPEGSVSTLKIQRTQQEDSAVYLCASSLKQGGTEAFFGQGTRLTVV.

The genes are TRBV10-3 and TRBJ1-2, with a weak D call TRBD1 (6 bases). V lost 7 bases to trimming and J lost 5 bases, with 17 bases between them. CDR3 length: 14 residues. Looked up from germline, CDR1 is ENHRY and CDR2 is SYGVKD. For the CDR3, the DNA is TGTGCCATCAAGGGTCTAACAGGGCCGTATGGCTACACCTTC. Its translation: CAIKGLTGPYGYTF.

The CDR3 sequence is CASTPGGQGDGYTF. Written as DNA, the CDR3 is TGTGCCAGCACTCCAGGTGGACAGGGAGATGGCTACACCTTC. This sequence joins TRBV2 and TRBJ1-2, with TRBD1 matching 8 bases. Germline CDR1 SNHLY, CDR2 FYNNEI. The CDR3 loop spans 14 amino acids. Trimming cost V 7 bases and J 6 bases; bases outside gene matches: 10.

This chain uses TRBV28 with TRBJ2-1; perhaps TRBD2 as D (6 bases). V was pared by 2 bases and J by 9 bases, with 14 bases between. Germline V gene data show CDR1 as MDHEN and CDR2 as SYDVKM. This CDR3 spans 14 amino acids. CDR3 sequence (DNA): TGTGCCAGCAGTTTAATAGGGCCAGCGGGTGAGCAGTTCTTC. Protein: CASSLIGPAGEQFF. Filled out from reference TRBV28 and TRBJ2-1, the complete variable domain reads DVKVTQSSRYLVKRTGEKVFLECVQDMDHENMFWYRQDPGLGLRLIYFSYDVKMKEKGDIPEGYSVSREKKERFSLILESASTNQTSMYLCASSLIGPAGEQFFGPGTRLTVL.

The V and J genes are TRBV7-2 and TRBJ1-4; 8 bases agree with TRBD1. V lost 5 bases to trimming and J lost 3 bases; unmatched junction nucleotides: 5. The germline V gene encodes CDR1 SGHTA and CDR2 FQGNSA. The CDR3 has 15 residues. In DNA, the CDR3 is TGTGCCAGCAGCCCGACAGGGGTGGCTAATGAAAAACTGTTTTTT. The encoded protein is CASSPTGVANEKLFF.

The genes are TRBV5-1 and TRBJ2-5; a weak D match, TRBD2 (5 bases). The CDR3 contains 12 residues. Germline lookup yields CDR1 SGHRS and CDR2 YFSETQ. V lost 5 bases to trimming and J lost 4 bases, with 9 bases between them. The CDR3 region has the DNA TGCGCCAGCAGGGGTGAGGGAGAGACCCAGTACTTC. It is translated as CASRGEGETQYF.

In DNA form, the CDR3 reads TGCGCCAGCAGTCATAATGCGGGGGATGAGCAGTTCTTC. Its protein product is CASSHNAGDEQFF. The chain combines TRBV5-1 with TRBJ2-1; 7 nucleotides agree with TRBD2. The CDR3 sequence is 13 residues long. The germline gives CDR1 SGHRS, CDR2 YFSETQ. J was trimmed by 8 bases and V by 5 bases; bases with no gene match: 7.

The genes are TRBV19 and TRBJ2-7; 8 bases agree with TRBD1. Germline lookup yields CDR1 LNHDA and CDR2 SQIVND (reference sequence). With 1 base clipped from V and 5 bases from J, the junction kept 1 base outside the gene matches. There are 13 residues in the CDR3. CDR3 in amino acids: CASSIAGGHEQYF. In DNA, the CDR3 is TGTGCCAGTAGTATAGCAGGGGGCCACGAGCAGTACTTC.

Here the CDR3 reads CASRTGGNGELFF. The CDR3 bases are TGTGCCAGCAGAACAGGGGGTAACGGGGAGCTGTTTTTT. V usage is TRBV28 and J usage is TRBJ2-2, with 8 bases matching TRBD1. The CDR3 length is 13 residues. V was clipped by 6 bases and J by 7 bases; unmatched bases: 4. Looked up from germline, CDR1 is MDHEN and CDR2 is SYDVKM.

The J gene is TRBJ2-7, the V gene TRBV7-6; D is undetermined. Trimming left V 5 bases short and J 3 bases short, with 11 bases between. This CDR3 spans 13 amino acids. Germline CDR1 SGHVS, CDR2 FNYEAQ. CDR3 region: CASSPGPNYEQYF. The CDR3, as DNA: TGTGCCAGCAGCCCCGGACCAAACTACGAGCAGTACTTC. Full variable domain (missing parts from reference TRBV7-6 and TRBJ2-7): GAGVSQSPRYKVTKRGQDVALRCDPISGHVSLYWYRQALGQGPEFLTYFNYEAQQDKSGLPNDRFSAERPEGSISTLTIQRTEQRDSAMYRCASSPGPNYEQYFGPGTRLTVT.